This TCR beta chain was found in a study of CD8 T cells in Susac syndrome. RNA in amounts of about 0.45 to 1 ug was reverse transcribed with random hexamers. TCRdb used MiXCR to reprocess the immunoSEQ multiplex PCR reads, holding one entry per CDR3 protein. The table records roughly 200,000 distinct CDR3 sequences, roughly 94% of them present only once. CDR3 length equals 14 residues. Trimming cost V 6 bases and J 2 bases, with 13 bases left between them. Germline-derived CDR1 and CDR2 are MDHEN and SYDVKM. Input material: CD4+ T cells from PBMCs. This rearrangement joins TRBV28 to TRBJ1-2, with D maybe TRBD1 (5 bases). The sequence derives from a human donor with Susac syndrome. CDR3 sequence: CASSPPRQNYGYTF. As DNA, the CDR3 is TGTGCCAGCAGCCCGCCTCGACAGAACTATGGCTACACCTTC.